This T cell receptor beta chain comes out of a study of blood T cell repertoires in COVID-19. At the level of the study: From the United States, Italy and Spain came samples of acute and convalescent COVID-19. The analysed material was cDNA or gDNA that came from T cells, B-cell-depleted T cells, or PBMCs.

The CDR3 totals 12 residues. Trimming took off 6 bases at V and 3 bases at J, with 9 bases between the two ends. Germline assignment: CDR1 KGHSH and CDR2 LQKENI. Per the original methods: Amplification of reference gene primers was used by the study to estimate nucleated cell counts. Produced via immunoSEQ multiplex PCR; TCRdb's table is partial and in-frame only. The DNA was the basis for D and trimming; V, J and clone size are from that table. The data hold 410,000 or so clones, with approximately 90% observed a single time. What was sequenced was peripheral blood. This chain joins TRBV18 and TRBJ2-7; D is ambiguous. The receptor's source is a middle-aged woman with COVID-19, enrolled during active disease. This chain's CDR3 is CASSPNVYEQYF. CDR3 sequence (DNA): TGTGCCAGCTCCCCTAACGTCTACGAGCAGTACTTC.